Listed here are 31 T cell receptor beta chains from one sample, sequenced in a study of T-cell memory formation after mild COVID-19. TCRdb redid the calling of the 5' RACE reads with MiXCR, one entry per CDR3 protein. The table has about 440,000 distinct CDR3 sequences, 20% seen once. The material sequenced was PBMCs or a T cell subset sorted from them (not recorded which). All receptors come from an adult woman who had mild COVID-19 (a few samples of this study predate the infection). Cell type and time point are not known.

This clonotype was counted only a few times. The J gene is TRBJ2-1, the V gene TRBV2, with D perhaps given as TRBD1 or TRBD2 (6 bases each). The CDR3 has 16 amino acids. V was shortened by 1 base and J by 7 bases, with 17 bases between the two germline ends. Germline V gives CDR1 SNHLY, CDR2 FYNNEI. The CDR3 DNA sequence: TGTGCCAGCAGTGAAGAGGAGGGGGTCCGTGCTAATGAGCAGTTCTTC. It is translated as CASSEEEGVRANEQFF.

There are a few counts of this clonotype. The chain employs TRBV6-4 and TRBJ2-1; no reliable D call. This CDR3 is built from 14 residues. Germline V gene data show CDR1 as MRHNA and CDR2 as SNTAGT. V was cut by 5 bases and J by 9 bases, with 17 bases left in between. CDR3 bases: TGTGCCAGCAGTATAGCCGTCGGTCCATTTGAGCAGTTCTTC. Protein product: CASSIAVGPFEQFF.

The V call is TRBV9, the J call TRBJ2-7, with D possibly TRBD2 on 5 matching bases. Between the trimmed V and J ends, which lost 3 bases and 7 bases, there was a span of 17 bases. The length of the CDR3 is 14 residues. Germline V gene sequence: CDR1 SGDLS, CDR2 YYNGEE. The CDR3 DNA reads TGTGCCAGCAGCGGAGGCTTTACACGGGATGAGCAGTACTTC. Amino acids: CASSGGFTRDEQYF.

The chain is built from TRBV29-1 and TRBJ1-5; D is perhaps TRBD1 (6 bases). The CDR3 loop spans 13 amino acids. Germline V gene sequence: CDR1 SQVTM, CDR2 ANQGSEA. V gave up 6 bases and J gave up 0 bases, with 9 bases separating them. CDR3 residues: CSVQGNSNQPQHF. The CDR3 DNA reads TGCAGCGTACAGGGAAATAGCAATCAGCCCCAGCATTTT.

V is TRBV29-1 and J is TRBJ2-6; D not resolved. V was clipped by 7 bases and J by 4 bases, with 8 bases between them. The germline V gene has CDR1 SQVTM and CDR2 ANQGSEA. The CDR3 consists of 12 residues. The DNA of the CDR3 is TGCAGCGCCCTGTGGGGGGCCAACGTCCTGACTTTC. It is translated as CSALWGANVLTF.

The chain couples TRBV10-3 to TRBJ1-3; tentative D call: TRBD1 (5 bases). Germline CDR1 is ENHRY and CDR2 is SYGVKD. The CDR3 is made up of 13 amino acids. Trimming pared 3 bases from V and 3 bases from J, leaving 6 bases between. The CDR3 reads CAISEGVGNTIYF. Here the CDR3 DNA reads TGTGCCATCAGTGAAGGGGTTGGAAACACCATATATTTT.

The gene calls are TRBV11-2 and TRBJ2-1; maybe TRBD1 (5 bases). V lost 4 bases and J lost 6, with 16 bases in between. The CDR3 extends over 15 amino acids. Germline values: CDR1 SGHAT, CDR2 FQNNGV. CDR3 DNA sequence: TGTGCCAGCAGCTGGACAAGGGGTGCTTCCAATGAGCAGTTCTTC. Amino acids: CASSWTRGASNEQFF.

The chain couples TRBV5-1 to TRBJ1-2, with D tentatively TRBD1 (5 bases). V lost 0 bases to trimming and J lost 5 bases, with 14 bases between them. The CDR3 has 15 residues. In germline, CDR1 is SGHRS, CDR2 YFSETQ. Here the CDR3 reads CASSLGQVKGYGYTF. In DNA form, the CDR3 reads TGCGCCAGCAGCTTGGGGCAGGTCAAGGGGTATGGCTACACCTTC.

The chain couples TRBV5-5 to TRBJ2-6; 8 positions match TRBD1. Losses at the gene ends were 3 bases for V and 1 base for J; bases not matched to a gene: 3. The CDR3 has 16 amino acids. Germline values: CDR1 SGHKS, CDR2 YYEKEE (reference sequence). In nucleotides, the CDR3 is TGTGCCAGCAGCTCACGACAGGGGTCTGGGGCCAACGTCCTGACTTTC. It specifies CASSSRQGSGANVLTF.

This clonotype was observed a handful of times. The chain uses TRBV20-1 and TRBJ2-3; D may be TRBD1 (5 bases). Germline V gene data show CDR1 as DFQATT and CDR2 as SNEGSKA (reference sequence). V dropped 2 bases and J dropped 3 bases, with 12 bases sitting between them. The CDR3 totals 14 residues. The CDR3 sequence: CSARRQGGTDTQYF. The CDR3 DNA reads TGCAGTGCTAGAAGGCAGGGTGGTACAGATACGCAGTATTTT.

The chain has TRBV7-9 and TRBJ2-7; D possibly matches TRBD1 or TRBD2 (5 bases each). This CDR3 has 14 amino acids. The germline gives CDR1 SEHNR, CDR2 FQNEAQ (reference sequence). V lost 5 bases and J lost 2, with 13 bases in between. In DNA form, the CDR3 reads TGTGCCAGCAGCCCCGAGGGGTCCCCCTACGAGCAGTACTTC. Encoded protein: CASSPEGSPYEQYF. The full variable domain, rest sourced from reference TRBV7-9 and TRBJ2-7, is DTGVSQNPRHKITKRGQNVTFRCDPISEHNRLYWYRQTLGQGPEFLTYFQNEAQLEKSRLLSDRFSAERPKGSFSTLEIQRTEQGDSAMYLCASSPEGSPYEQYFGPGTRLTVT.

This sequence joins TRBV29-1 and TRBJ1-3; D remains ambiguous. CDR3 length equals 12 residues. CDR1 SQVTM and CDR2 ANQGSEA come from the germline V gene. Trimming shortened V by 4 bases and J by 2 bases, and 6 bases separated the two germline ends. The CDR3 is CSVGDAGNTIYF. For the CDR3, the DNA is TGCAGCGTTGGGGATGCTGGAAACACCATATATTTT.

This chain connects TRBV9 to TRBJ2-1; the match to TRBD2 covers 7 bases. The length of the CDR3 is 15 residues. Germline V gives CDR1 SGDLS, CDR2 YYNGEE. J gave up 1 base and V 5 bases, and 6 bases lay outside the gene matches. The CDR3: CASSETSVSYNEQFF. The CDR3 DNA reads as TGTGCCAGCAGTGAAACTAGCGTGTCCTACAATGAGCAGTTCTTC.

This clonotype has more than one count but fewer than ten. This chain uses TRBV20-1 with TRBJ2-2, with a possible D match to TRBD1 (5 bases). There are 15 residues in the CDR3. Between the trimmed V and J ends, which lost 0 bases and 6 bases, there was a span of 14 bases. CDR1 is DFQATT, CDR2 SNEGSKA, per germline (reference sequence). CDR3 sequence: CSARDVRGMAGELFF. In nucleotides, the CDR3 is TGCAGTGCTAGAGATGTAAGGGGAATGGCCGGGGAGCTGTTTTTT.

The V gene is TRBV29-1, the J gene TRBJ2-1; the match to TRBD2 covers 9 bases. Germline CDR1 reads SQVTM; CDR2 reads ANQGSEA. The CDR3 covers 17 residues. V was pared by 6 bases and J by 4 bases, with 16 bases of the junction left unmatched. CDR3 sequence (DNA): TGCAGCGTGAAAGCCCGACTAGCGGAGCTCTTATACAATGAGCAGTTCTTC. Its protein product is CSVKARLAELLYNEQFF.

This clonotype has a handful of counts. V and J are TRBV5-1 and TRBJ1-1; 9 nucleotides agree with TRBD1. The germline V gene encodes CDR1 SGHRS and CDR2 YFSETQ. The CDR3 consists of 14 residues. V was clipped by 4 bases and J by 5 bases; unmatched bases: 6. CDR3 bases: TGCGCCAGCAGCGCGGGACAGGGAGGGACTGAAGCTTTCTTT. Its translation: CASSAGQGGTEAFF. The full variable domain, its missing parts supplied by reference TRBV5-1 and TRBJ1-1, is KAGVTQTPRYLIKTRGQQVTLSCSPISGHRSVSWYQQTPGQGLQFLFEYFSETQRNKGNFPGRFSGRQFSNSRSEMNVSTLELGDSALYLCASSAGQGGTEAFFGQGTRLTVV.

Of note for this clonotype: A clone one base away is much larger, so this may be a read error. The chain is built from TRBV27 and TRBJ2-2, with 7 bases identical to TRBD1. J gave up 1 base and V 7 bases, and 3 bases lay outside the gene matches. The CDR3 has 14 amino acids. CDR1 and CDR2 from the germline V gene are MNHEY and SMNVEV (reference sequence). The CDR3 DNA reads TGTGCCAGCACTTACAGGGGGAACACCGGGGAGCTGTTTTTT. It yields the protein CASTYRGNTGELFF.

This clonotype appeared a few times. J is TRBJ2-3 and V is TRBV15, with D possibly TRBD1 on 5 matching bases. The CDR3 length is 18 residues. Germline CDR1 and CDR2: LNHNV and YYDKDF (reference sequence). Between the trimmed V and J ends, which lost 0 bases and 0 bases, there was a span of 16 bases. The CDR3, as DNA: TGTGCCACCAGCAGAGATTGGGGCCACGGATGGAGCACAGATACGCAGTATTTT. Its translation: CATSRDWGHGWSTDTQYF.

V and J are TRBV4-2 and TRBJ1-1; weak D call: TRBD1 (5 bases). From germline, CDR1 is LGHNA and CDR2 YNFKEQ. The germline V and J ends were trimmed by 4 bases and 11 bases, with 17 bases remaining between them. CDR3 length equals 13 residues. Written as DNA, the CDR3 is TGTGCCAGCAGCCTTTACGGGGCGGATCGGGCTTTCTTT. Translated: CASSLYGADRAFF.

This clonotype has only a few counts. V is TRBV19 and J is TRBJ2-3, with D tentatively TRBD2 (6 bases). V was shortened by 5 bases and J by 0 bases, with 15 bases between the two germline ends. Germline values: CDR1 LNHDA, CDR2 SQIVND (reference sequence). The CDR3 covers 16 residues. The CDR3 sequence: CASSGGLRSSTDTQYF. The DNA of the CDR3 is TGTGCCAGTAGTGGAGGGCTTCGCTCTAGCACAGATACGCAGTATTTT.

In DNA form, the CDR3 reads TGTGCCAGCAGCTTAGCCCTCACAGGGGGGTATGGCTACACCTTC. Its protein is CASSLALTGGYGYTF. V gene TRBV7-9 combines with J gene TRBJ1-2; 8 nucleotides line up with TRBD1. The CDR3 length is 15 residues. Germline V gives CDR1 SEHNR, CDR2 FQNEAQ (reference sequence). The V segment lost 0 bases and the J segment 5 bases; nucleotides outside the gene matches: 5.

This chain joins TRBV6-5 and TRBJ1-2, with D hard to call. Trimming left V 0 bases short and J 5 bases short, with 16 bases between. Looked up from germline, CDR1 is MNHEY and CDR2 is SVGAGI. The length of the CDR3 is 16 residues. The CDR3 nucleotides read TGTGCCAGCAGTTACTCCCAGGACGGTTTTCCTTATGGCTACACCTTC. This sequence encodes CASSYSQDGFPYGYTF.

This clonotype was seen a handful of times. V and J are TRBV18 and TRBJ2-7; a weak D match, TRBD1 (6 bases). V was cut by 4 bases and J by 7 bases, with 20 bases left in between. Germline V CDR1 and CDR2: KGHSH, LQKENI. The CDR3 sequence is 15 residues long. CDR3 in DNA: TGTGCCAGCTCACGAGAGCAGCCGGTTACAGGGGAGCAGTACTTC. Its protein product is CASSREQPVTGEQYF.

This clonotype has a count of ten or more. The rearrangement links TRBV5-6 to TRBJ2-3; D assignment may be TRBD1 or TRBD2 (6 bases each). The germline CDR1 and CDR2 sequences are SGHDT and YYEEEE. The germline V and J ends were trimmed by 7 bases and 4 bases, with 16 bases remaining between them. This CDR3 region has 14 residues. The CDR3 loop is CASGPDGGPDTQYF. The CDR3, as DNA: TGTGCCAGCGGACCGGACGGGGGCCCAGATACGCAGTATTTT.

This clonotype was recorded many times. The V gene is TRBV18, the J gene TRBJ2-1, with 11 bases lining up with TRBD2. In germline, CDR1 is KGHSH, CDR2 LQKENI. V was clipped by 2 bases and J by 9 bases; unmatched bases: 15. The CDR3 totals 18 residues. This CDR3 is CASSPVLSGRARHGEQFF. The CDR3 bases are TGTGCCAGCTCACCAGTTCTTAGCGGGAGGGCCCGCCATGGTGAGCAGTTCTTC.

In its sample, this clonotype was seen a few times. V usage is TRBV20-1 and J usage is TRBJ2-3; D is perhaps TRBD1 or TRBD2 (5 bases each). This CDR3 has 15 amino acids. V was cut by 5 bases and J by 1 base, with 16 bases left in between. Germline lookup yields CDR1 DFQATT and CDR2 SNEGSKA (reference sequence). Here the CDR3 DNA reads TGCAGTGCTGAGGAACCGGGACGGGGCACAGATACGCAGTATTTT. It translates to CSAEEPGRGTDTQYF.

The chain has TRBV6-6 and TRBJ1-1; a weak D match, TRBD1 (5 bases). V lost 7 bases and J 2 bases, leaving 11 bases between the germline ends. CDR1 and CDR2 (germline): MNHNY, SVGAGI (reference sequence). The CDR3 spans 13 residues. The DNA of the CDR3 is TGTGCCAGCACGTACGGGGGAAACACTGAAGCTTTCTTT. Residues: CASTYGGNTEAFF.

The chain joins TRBV5-1 to TRBJ1-1, with a tentative D call TRBD1 (5 bases). This CDR3 region has 17 residues. Germline lookup yields CDR1 SGHRS and CDR2 YFSETQ. The V end was cut by 4 bases, the J end by 1 base, with 20 bases between. Here the CDR3 DNA reads TGCGCCAGCAGCCATGCAGTTGTGGGGCAGGGGAACACTGAAGCTTTCTTT. It is translated as CASSHAVVGQGNTEAFF.

The rearrangement joins TRBV20-1 to TRBJ2-3; 10 bases line up with TRBD2. Looked up from germline, CDR1 is DFQATT and CDR2 is SNEGSKA (reference sequence). The CDR3 is 14 residues long. The J segment lost 5 bases and the V segment lost 3 bases, leaving 5 bases of the junction unmatched. This chain's CDR3 is CSASQREGQDTQYF. DNA of the CDR3: TGCAGTGCTAGCCAGCGGGAGGGGCAAGATACGCAGTATTTT.

This clonotype was counted between two and nine times. The CDR3 bases are TGCGCCAGCAGCCAATCGATGGGGGACTATGGCTACACCTTC. It translates to CASSQSMGDYGYTF. The V call is TRBV4-3, the J call TRBJ1-2, with D perhaps TRBD1 (5 bases). Germline CDR1 LGHNA, CDR2 YSLEER. Trimming shortened V by 2 bases and J by 3 bases, and 10 bases separated the two germline ends. The CDR3 has 14 amino acids.

The rearrangement uses TRBV29-1 and TRBJ2-1; D might be TRBD1 (6 bases). The CDR3 covers 15 residues. The germline gives CDR1 SQVTM, CDR2 ANQGSEA. Trimming pared 3 bases from V and 2 bases from J, leaving 14 bases between. CDR3 nucleotides: TGCAGCGTTGAGGGCAGGGGAGAACCCTACAATGAGCAGTTCTTC. It encodes CSVEGRGEPYNEQFF.